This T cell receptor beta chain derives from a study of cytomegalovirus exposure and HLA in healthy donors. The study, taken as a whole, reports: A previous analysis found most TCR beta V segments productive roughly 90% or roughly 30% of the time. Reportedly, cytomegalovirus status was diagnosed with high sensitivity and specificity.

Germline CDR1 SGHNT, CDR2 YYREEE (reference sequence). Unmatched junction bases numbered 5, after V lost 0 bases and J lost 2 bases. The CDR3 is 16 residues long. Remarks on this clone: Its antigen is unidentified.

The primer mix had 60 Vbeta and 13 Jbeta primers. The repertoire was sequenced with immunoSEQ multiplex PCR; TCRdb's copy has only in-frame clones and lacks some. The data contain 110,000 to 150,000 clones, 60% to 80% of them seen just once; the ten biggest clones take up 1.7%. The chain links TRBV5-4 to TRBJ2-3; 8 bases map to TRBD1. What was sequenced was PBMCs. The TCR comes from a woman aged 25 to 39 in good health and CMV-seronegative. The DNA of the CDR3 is TGTGCCAGCAGCTTGGGCGGACAGGGAAACACAGATACGCAGTATTTT. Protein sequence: CASSLGGQGNTDTQYF.